The sequence of this TCR beta chain was determined in a study of vaccination and CD4 T cells after COVID-19. Study-wide findings and caveats: Convalescent patients had 304 of 307 vaccine-specific clones showing spike mono-reactivity.

Trimming removed 2 bases from V and 2 bases from J, with 7 bases in between. This CDR3 has 14 amino acids. A remark on this clonotype: Its target is unknown.

Sequenced with the Oncomine TCR Beta short-read assay was DNA taken from cultured CD4+ T cells. In this case, cultured CD4+ T cells provided the extracted genomic DNA. In TCRdb, the PCR reads were re-called with MiXCR into one record per CDR3 protein. The sample lists about 5,700 distinct CDR3 sequences, roughly 27% occurring once. Described treatment: roughly 11-day PBMC culture with coronavirus spike peptide pools or control peptides (ViraFEST assay). CD4+ T cells of the unexposed donor were collected before the COVID-19 pandemic (2011-2018). The chain links TRBV12-3 or TRBV12-4 to TRBJ1-5, with D perhaps matching TRBD1 (5 bases). Sequencing used CD4+ T cells from blood, cultured in vitro. The clonotype comes from a human donor in good health. CDR3 DNA sequence: TGTGCCAGCAGTTTACAACAGGGCAATCAGCCCCAGCATTTT. Encoded protein: CASSLQQGNQPQHF.